This T cell receptor (beta chain) was recovered during a study of blood T cell repertoires in COVID-19 (dated by TCRdb to between 2020 and 2021). Concerning the study at large: The collaborator samples originated in the United States, Italy and Spain and spanned the acute and convalescent phases of COVID-19. The material from the prospective study consisted of cDNA or gDNA derived from T cells, B-cell-depleted T cells, or PBMCs. Deeply sampled blood TCRbeta repertoires from subjects exposed to, actively infected with, or recovered from COVID-19 were included in the dataset. The repertoires were made available in a free public database intended to serve as a resource for research on the immune response to SARS-CoV-2. Samples came from the ongoing ImmuneRACE study (first 160 participants) plus 1,254 subjects from 6 global collaborators. Sample metadata almost always included a de-identified subject ID, COVID-19 status, age in years and sex. Where available, HLA class I and class II types were taken from metadata supplied by the sample provider and were not determined by assay-based typing. What the work shows at the level of the full study, not this receptor alone: How much clinical and demographic metadata was included differed by source and by participant, and the metadata was provided uncurated.

As regards this clone: Its antigen is not yet known. Qualities for individual bases were not recorded, and no much larger clone is one base off.

Whole blood was collected in K2EDTA tubes by collaborating institutions according to the institutions' own protocols. Collaborator samples were shipped for TCRbeta analysis as frozen whole blood, isolated PBMCs, or DNA extracted from either sample type. TCRbeta CDR3 regions were amplified from genomic DNA by means of the immunoSEQ Assay, a bias-controlled multiplex PCR. Processing in the source paper ran as follows. The number of nucleated cells in each sample was estimated by amplification of reference gene primers within the assay. Sequence reads were collapsed and filtered to measure the absolute abundance of every unique TCRbeta CDR3 rearrangement. For each sample, productive Simpson clonality was calculated as the square root of Simpson's diversity index across productive rearrangements. Held by TCRdb, this immuneACCESS table contains in-frame sequences only and omits some clones. Under half of the omission traces to an unresolved V gene where checked; the cause of the rest is unknown. That table supplies the V and J calls and clone size; D and trimming were determined from the DNA. In all, the sample holds tens of thousands of clones, and roughly 89% of those were seen once. The top ten clonotypes cover 4.3% of the sample.

From cysteine to phenylalanine, the CDR3 is 13 amino acids long. Only the CDR3 portion is preserved as DNA: 39 bases, with reading frame beginning at the first base. The germline V gene encodes CDR1 MDHEN and CDR2 SYDVKM. At the junction V is shortened by 5 bases and J by 1 base, with 8 bases in between. Input material: peripheral blood. Recombination linked TRBV28 to TRBJ1-1, with no D gene named confidently. The sequence came from a woman at least 80 years old with active or convalescent COVID-19. CDR3 protein: CASSKRRNTEAFF. The DNA sequence reads TGTGCCAGCAGTAAAAGGAGGAACACTGAAGCTTTCTTT.